This T cell receptor beta chain was identified in a study of T cell clonality in common variable immunodeficiency. This clone was seen repeatedly, ten times or more. Its antigen is currently unknown. Study-wide results and limits: Common variable immunodeficiency TCR beta sequences reportedly had fewer deletions and N-nucleotide insertions.

Both groups were predominantly of Caucasian heritage. CVID subjects were neither ill nor on immunomodulatory or immunosuppressive medication at sampling. Assay: immunoSEQ multiplex PCR; the TCRdb copy retains only in-frame clones and omits some. The sample presents approximately 30,000 clones, none singletons. The sample was peripheral blood mononuclear cells. The source is a human donor with common variable immunodeficiency.

The covered CDR3 bases are TGTGCCAGCAACACAGGGAGACAATCGGAGACC. This translates into CASNTGRQSET. The complete CDR3 protein is CASNTGRQSETQYF. The chain couples TRBV6-2 or TRBV6-3 to TRBJ2-5, with D tentatively TRBD1 (6 bases). Read data end 3 residues before the CDR3 end; the end is taken from the germline J gene. The CDR3 is made up of 14 amino acids. With 7 bases removed from V and 5 bases from J, the gap between germline ends came to 17 bases. Germline V gene data show CDR1 as MNHEY and CDR2 as SVGEGT.